The 13 T cell receptor beta chains given below trace back to one sample, sequenced in a study of blood T cell repertoires in COVID-19. Sequencing was performed with immunoSEQ multiplex PCR; in TCRdb, only in-frame clones are kept and a portion is missing. The repertoire consists of about 200,000 clones, with around 80% occurring once and the leading ten covering 4.5% to 7%. The sequenced material came from peripheral blood. These receptors originate from a woman aged 70-85 years with acute or convalescent COVID-19.

CDR3 sequence (DNA): TGCGCCAGCAGCCGTGGGACAGCGGGAGGGCCGGGAGAGCAGTACTTC. It yields the protein CASSRGTAGGPGEQYF. The rearrangement links TRBV4-1 to TRBJ2-7; TRBD2 aligns across 10 bases. This CDR3 region has 16 residues. With 4 bases clipped from V and 7 bases from J, the junction kept 13 bases outside the gene matches. Germline V CDR1 and CDR2: MGHRA, YSYEKL.

This chain joins TRBV7-8 and TRBJ2-1; D is unclear. There are 15 residues in the CDR3. Germline V gene sequence: CDR1 SGHVS, CDR2 FQNEAQ. The V end lost 1 base, the J end lost 10 bases, and 17 bases lay between the germline ends. CDR3 sequence: CASSLGDSSRSEQFF. In DNA, the CDR3 is TGTGCCAGCAGCTTAGGTGACTCCAGCCGATCCGAGCAGTTCTTC.

The V gene is TRBV29-1, the J gene TRBJ1-5; 8 bases are shared with TRBD1. The germline gives CDR1 SQVTM, CDR2 ANQGSEA. J was trimmed by 1 base and V by 4 bases; bases with no gene match: 0. This CDR3 has 13 residues. In nucleotides, the CDR3 is TGCAGCGTTGGACAGGGGAGCAATCAGCCCCAGCATTTT. Translated, it gives CSVGQGSNQPQHF.

The chain joins TRBV2 to TRBJ1-4; 7 bases are shared with TRBD1. V was pared by 10 bases and J by 7 bases, with 9 bases of the junction left unmatched. Germline V gene data show CDR1 as SNHLY and CDR2 as FYNNEI. The CDR3 length is 13 residues. The CDR3 DNA is TGTGCCACTTCGCGACAGGGCGGTGAAAAACTGTTTTTT. Translating gives CATSRQGGEKLFF.

This rearrangement joins TRBV9 to TRBJ2-1, with a tentative D call TRBD2 (6 bases). V gave up 3 bases and J gave up 4 bases, with 17 bases separating them. Germline V gives CDR1 SGDLS, CDR2 YYNGEE. The CDR3 contains 16 residues. The CDR3 DNA is TGTGCCAGCAGCGGCGCGGCGGGAAGGGGATACAATGAGCAGTTCTTC. Its protein is CASSGAAGRGYNEQFF.

This sequence joins TRBV5-6 and TRBJ2-1; 9 positions match TRBD2. CDR1 SGHDT and CDR2 YYEEEE come from the germline V gene. Trimming removed 4 bases from V and 6 bases from J; junction bases left unmatched: 8. The CDR3 spans 15 residues. In DNA form, the CDR3 reads TGTGCCAGCAGCCATAATAGCGGGAGAGCCAATGAGCAGTTCTTC. Protein sequence: CASSHNSGRANEQFF.

This clone has just a few counts. Written as DNA, the CDR3 is TGTGCCAGCAGTTCCCCAATAAAGGACAAACCAAAACAGGCTTTCTTT. Protein sequence: CASSSPIKDKPKQAFF. The V call is TRBV28, the J call TRBJ1-1, with D possibly being TRBD1 (5 bases). The CDR3 extends over 16 amino acids. From germline, CDR1 is MDHEN and CDR2 SYDVKM. Deletions cut 4 bases from V and 11 bases from J, with 26 bases between.

This chain links TRBV6-1 with TRBJ1-5, with D maybe TRBD1 (5 bases). V was cut by 0 bases and J by 5 bases, with 20 bases left in between. Germline V gene sequence: CDR1 MNHNS, CDR2 SASEGT. This CDR3 spans 18 amino acids. The CDR3 region is CASSEAIGAPAYHQPQHF. The CDR3 bases are TGTGCCAGCAGTGAAGCAATAGGGGCACCCGCCTATCATCAGCCCCAGCATTTT.

This clone was seen just once. The genes are TRBV5-4 and TRBJ1-2; 8 nucleotides line up with TRBD1. This CDR3 region has 16 residues. The junction had 8 bases not matched to a gene; V was cut back by 0 bases and J by 4 bases. CDR1 is SGHNT, CDR2 YYREEE, per germline (reference sequence). The CDR3 DNA is TGTGCCAGCAGCTTGGATCCAGGGGGCAGTTCCTATGGCTACACCTTC. It encodes CASSLDPGGSSYGYTF.

V and J are TRBV3-1 (or the pseudogene TRBV3-2) and TRBJ1-1; D is perhaps TRBD1 (5 bases). This CDR3 has 15 residues. Trimming removed 0 bases at V and 8 bases at J, with 16 bases between. Germline V lookup: CDR1 LGHDT, CDR2 YNNKEL (reference sequence). For the CDR3, the DNA is TGTGCCAGCAGCCAAGATGTGAGTCACAGGTACGAAGCTTTCTTT. Residues: CASSQDVSHRYEAFF.

This clone was counted once. The chain links TRBV24-1 to TRBJ2-7, with 11 nucleotides matching TRBD1. CDR1 and CDR2 from the germline V gene are KGHDR and SFDVKD. The CDR3 covers 15 residues. V dropped 5 bases and J dropped 0; count of bases not matched to a gene: 2. Here the CDR3 DNA reads TGTGCCACCAGTGCCGGGACAGGGGGCTCCTACGAGCAGTACTTC. Amino acid sequence: CATSAGTGGSYEQYF.

V gene TRBV7-8 combines with J gene TRBJ2-1, with D possibly TRBD1 on 5 matching bases. There are 15 residues in the CDR3. From germline, CDR1 is SGHVS and CDR2 FQNEAQ. V was cut by 4 bases and J by 2 bases, with 12 bases left in between. CDR3 DNA sequence: TGTGCCAGCAGCTCCAGGGTGAGTGCCTACAATGAGCAGTTCTTC. Its translation: CASSSRVSAYNEQFF. The full variable domain, completed using reference TRBV7-8 and TRBJ2-1, is GAGVSQSPRYKVAKRGQDVALRCDPISGHVSLFWYQQALGQGPEFLTYFQNEAQLDKSGLPSDRFFAERPEGSVSTLKIQRTQQEDSAVYLCASSSRVSAYNEQFFGPGTRLTVL.

The V gene is TRBV6-5, the J gene TRBJ2-2, with 12 positions matching TRBD2. This CDR3 has 15 residues. CDR1 and CDR2 from the germline V gene are MNHEY and SVGAGI. With V trimmed by 10 bases and J by 5 bases, 8 bases remained unmatched. DNA of the CDR3: TGTGCCACCCACTTAGGACTAGCGGGGACCGGGGAGCTGTTTTTT. The encoded protein is CATHLGLAGTGELFF.